The 26 T cell receptor beta chains reported below all come from one sample, sequenced in a study of blood T cell repertoires in COVID-19. The table came from immunoSEQ multiplex PCR; TCRdb's copy has only in-frame clones and leaves some out. The repertoire includes around 140,000 clones, approximately 87% of them detected once, and around 8.3% sits in the top ten. The material sequenced was peripheral blood. These receptor sequences come from a woman aged 50 to 60 with active or convalescent COVID-19.

The chain employs TRBV7-3 and TRBJ1-1; D call uncertain. Germline lookup yields CDR1 SGHTA and CDR2 FQGTGA. With 7 bases removed from V and 0 bases from J, the gap between germline ends came to 15 bases. The CDR3 consists of 15 residues. This CDR3 is CASTKIAGMNTEAFF. CDR3 nucleotides: TGTGCCAGCACCAAAATCGCGGGTATGAACACTGAAGCTTTCTTT.

The table lists this clone with a count of one. The rearrangement links TRBV5-4 to TRBJ2-3; D not certain. This CDR3 contains 17 residues. Germline V lookup: CDR1 SGHNT, CDR2 YYREEE (reference sequence). The V gene lost 0 bases and the J gene lost 1 base, with 15 bases spanning the gap. As DNA, the CDR3 is TGTGCCAGCAGCTTGGGAGTGACATTCCAGGGCACAGATACGCAGTATTTT. Amino acids: CASSLGVTFQGTDTQYF. Full variable domain (missing parts from reference TRBV5-4 and TRBJ2-3): ETGVTQSPTHLIKTRGQQVTLRCSSQSGHNTVSWYQQALGQGPQFIFQYYREEENGRGNFPPRFSGLQFPNYSSELNVNALELDDSALYLCASSLGVTFQGTDTQYFGPGTRLTVL.

The V and J genes are TRBV7-9 and TRBJ2-3; TRBD1 might be the D (6 bases). Germline CDR1 SEHNR, CDR2 FQNEAQ (reference sequence). The V end lost 6 bases, the J end lost 4 bases, and 17 bases lay between the germline ends. The CDR3 loop spans 15 amino acids. The CDR3 here is CASRPGHQRADTQYF. Here the CDR3 DNA reads TGTGCCAGCAGACCGGGACACCAAAGAGCAGATACGCAGTATTTT.

The V call is TRBV6-5, the J call TRBJ2-3; 8 bases match TRBD2. This CDR3 contains 16 residues. CDR1 and CDR2 (germline): MNHEY, SVGAGI. The trim removed 0 bases at V and 4 bases at J, leaving 6 bases unmatched. The CDR3 is CASSYSGGGRSDTQYF. CDR3 in DNA: TGTGCCAGCAGTTACTCCGGGGGGGGGCGGTCAGATACGCAGTATTTT.

With regard to this clone: Sequence at one end of the junction differs from germline and may be a read error. The V and J genes are TRBV12-5 and TRBJ2-1; 7 bases line up with TRBD2. The V gene's germline CDR1 is LGHNT and CDR2 FRNRAP. The CDR3 extends over 16 amino acids. CDR3 amino acids: CASALGLAAPRNEQFF. DNA of the CDR3: TGTGCTAGTGCTTTGGGGCTAGCGGCCCCCCGCAATGAGCAGTTCTTC. The full variable domain, rest sourced from reference TRBV12-5 and TRBJ2-1, is DARVTQTPRHKVTEMGQEVTMRCQPILGHNTVFWYRQTMMQGLELLAYFRNRAPLDDSGMPKDRFSAEMPDATLATLKIQPSEPRDSAVYFCASALGLAAPRNEQFFGPGTRLTVL.

The chain combines TRBV10-3 with TRBJ2-5, with 10 bases lining up with TRBD2. J lost 2 bases, V lost 6 bases, and 12 bases had no gene match. The germline gives CDR1 ENHRY, CDR2 SYGVKD. The CDR3 loop spans 17 amino acids. DNA of the CDR3: TGTGCCATCAGGGACCCGGGACTAGCGAATGGACAAGAGACCCAGTACTTC. It translates to CAIRDPGLANGQETQYF.

This clone was seen only a few times. The rearrangement links TRBV7-2 to TRBJ2-7; D remains unclear. CDR1 and CDR2 from the germline V gene are SGHTA and FQGNSA. The CDR3 has 15 residues. With 1 base removed from V and 2 bases from J, the gap between germline ends came to 12 bases. In DNA form, the CDR3 reads TGTGCCAGCAGCTTAGTTGGCCAGTCCACCTACGAGCAGTACTTC. Translated, it gives CASSLVGQSTYEQYF.

V and J are TRBV29-1 and TRBJ1-3, with D perhaps TRBD1 (5 bases). Germline V CDR1 and CDR2: SQVTM, ANQGSEA. This CDR3 has 13 amino acids. V gave up 5 bases and J gave up 2 bases, with 10 bases separating them. The CDR3 DNA reads TGCAGCGTTTACGGGGGGGCTGGAAACACCATATATTTT. This encodes CSVYGGAGNTIYF.

This clone was recorded once. The junction shows a germline mismatch at one end, possibly a read error. The same CDR3 can be traced to other DNA sequences in this sample. CDR3 nucleotide sequence: TGTGCTAGCAGCCTCGGGAGGGAGTATCAAGAGACCCAGTACTTC. This gives the protein CASSLGREYQETQYF. V usage is TRBV7-7 and J usage is TRBJ2-5; 8 positions match TRBD2. In germline, CDR1 is SSHAT, CDR2 FNYEAQ (reference sequence). CDR3 length: 15 residues.

This clone occurred once. The rearrangement joins TRBV5-1 to TRBJ2-7; 8 positions agree with TRBD1. Germline V gene data show CDR1 as SGHRS and CDR2 as YFSETQ. The V gene end was trimmed by 2 bases and the J gene end by 2 bases; junction bases not matched to a gene: 3. The CDR3 runs to 14 residues. The chain's CDR3 is CASSFGQGTYEQYF. CDR3 in DNA: TGCGCCAGCAGCTTCGGACAGGGTACCTACGAGCAGTACTTC.

This clone was detected once. The V call is TRBV15, the J call TRBJ1-5; 8 bases align to TRBD1. This CDR3 region has 14 residues. Germline values: CDR1 LNHNV, CDR2 YYDKDF (reference sequence). Losses at the gene ends were 7 bases for V and 5 bases for J; bases not matched to a gene: 7. The CDR3 here is CATTGDRGYQPQHF. CDR3 bases: TGTGCCACCACGGGCGACAGGGGTTATCAGCCCCAGCATTTT.

The chain joins TRBV2 to TRBJ1-2; TRBD1 is a possible D gene (5 bases). In germline, CDR1 is SNHLY, CDR2 FYNNEI. The CDR3 loop spans 13 amino acids. V was shortened by 7 bases and J by 0 bases, with 9 bases between the two germline ends. DNA of the CDR3: TGTGCCAGCATACAGGAGTCTAACTATGGCTACACCTTC. This codes for CASIQESNYGYTF.

The chain employs TRBV7-9 and TRBJ2-5, with TRBD1 identical over 10 bases. V shed 5 bases, J shed 1 base, and the junction held 7 bases outside the gene matches. Germline CDR1 reads SEHNR; CDR2 reads FQNEAQ (reference sequence). This CDR3 has 16 amino acids. CDR3 region: CASSVGDRGFQETQYF. The CDR3 bases are TGTGCCAGCAGCGTTGGGGACAGGGGATTCCAAGAGACCCAGTACTTC.

As DNA, the CDR3 is TGTGCCAGCAGTGAAGGAAGAAGTTGGCTCGACGAGCAGTACTTC. Translation gives CASSEGRSWLDEQYF. The chain uses TRBV6-1 and TRBJ2-7; unclear D gene. V was trimmed by 1 base and J by 5 bases, leaving 15 bases between them. The CDR3 spans 15 residues. CDR1 MNHNS and CDR2 SASEGT come from the germline V gene.

V is TRBV28 and J is TRBJ1-4; TRBD1 might be the D (5 bases). Trimming took 10 bases from V and 0 from J, leaving 6 bases between them. This CDR3 has 12 amino acids. Germline V gene sequence: CDR1 MDHEN, CDR2 SYDVKM. CDR3 DNA: TGTGCCACGGGGGCAACTAATGAAAAACTGTTTTTT. The encoded protein is CATGATNEKLFF. Full variable domain (outside the CDR3, taken from reference TRBV28 and TRBJ1-4): DVKVTQSSRYLVKRTGEKVFLECVQDMDHENMFWYRQDPGLGLRLIYFSYDVKMKEKGDIPEGYSVSREKKERFSLILESASTNQTSMYLCATGATNEKLFFGSGTQLSVL.

The rearrangement links TRBV2 to TRBJ2-5, with D possibly matching TRBD1 (5 bases). The germline V and J ends were trimmed by 4 bases and 3 bases, with 15 bases remaining between them. Germline CDR1 SNHLY, CDR2 FYNNEI. The CDR3 runs to 15 residues. The CDR3 DNA follows: TGTGCCAGCAGTGTTCCCAGGGCAGGAAAAGAGACCCAGTACTTC. Translated, it gives CASSVPRAGKETQYF.

This chain connects TRBV18 to TRBJ1-2, with 12 positions matching TRBD1. Germline V gene sequence: CDR1 KGHSH, CDR2 LQKENI. CDR3 length: 15 residues. J was trimmed by 3 bases and V by 3 bases; bases with no gene match: 2. CDR3 nucleotide sequence: TGTGCCAGCTCACCGGGGACAGGGGGCTACTATGGCTACACCTTC. Translated, it gives CASSPGTGGYYGYTF.

The gene calls are TRBV3-1 (or the pseudogene TRBV3-2) and TRBJ2-3; 11 bases map to TRBD2. Per germline, CDR1 LGHDT and CDR2 YNNKEL (reference sequence). V trimming: 1 base; J trimming: 4 bases; junction bases outside the gene matches: 4. The CDR3 covers 16 residues. The CDR3 DNA sequence: TGTGCCAGCAGCCAAGCCCTAGCGGGAGGTGCAGATACGCAGTATTTT. Translated, it gives CASSQALAGGADTQYF.

The rearrangement uses TRBV5-1 and TRBJ1-3; 7 bases are a match to TRBD1. This CDR3 has 13 amino acids. J gave up 0 bases and V 7 bases, and 1 base lay outside the gene matches. Germline CDR1 and CDR2: SGHRS and YFSETQ. The CDR3 DNA reads TGCGCCAGCCGACAGGGCTCTGGAAACACCATATATTTT. Residues: CASRQGSGNTIYF.

The chain is built from TRBV5-1 and TRBJ2-6; a possible D gene is TRBD1 (5 bases). CDR1 is SGHRS and CDR2 is YFSETQ in the germline V gene. V was shortened by 5 bases and J by 1 base, with 13 bases between the two germline ends. The CDR3 contains 16 residues. CDR3 DNA: TGCGCCAGCAGTCAACGTCCAGGGTCTGGGGCCAACGTCCTGACTTTC. Its translation is CASSQRPGSGANVLTF.

Comment on this clone: Additional DNA sequences in this sample encode the identical CDR3. The rearrangement joins TRBV5-1 to TRBJ1-1; D gene unclear. Trimming took off 0 bases at V and 5 bases at J, with 11 bases between the two ends. Germline lookup yields CDR1 SGHRS and CDR2 YFSETQ. The CDR3 loop spans 14 amino acids. The CDR3, as DNA: TGCGCCAGCAGCTTGGTAGCCGGCGGGACTGAAGCTTTCTTT. Protein product: CASSLVAGGTEAFF. Drawing the rest from reference TRBV5-1 and TRBJ1-1, the complete variable domain is KAGVTQTPRYLIKTRGQQVTLSCSPISGHRSVSWYQQTPGQGLQFLFEYFSETQRNKGNFPGRFSGRQFSNSRSEMNVSTLELGDSALYLCASSLVAGGTEAFFGQGTRLTVV.

The chain employs TRBV27 and TRBJ2-7; possible D gene TRBD2, 5 bases. The CDR3 length is 12 residues. The V end was cut by 2 bases, the J end by 4 bases, with 6 bases between. Germline V gene lookup returns CDR1 MNHEY and CDR2 SMNVEV (reference sequence). The CDR3 region has the DNA TGTGCCAGCAGTTTACGAGGGTACGAGCAGTACTTC. This encodes CASSLRGYEQYF.

Concerning this clone: The DNA is left out, because the CDR3 cannot be placed on it with certainty; the CDR3 is given as TCRdb lists it. The chain carries TRBV12-3 or TRBV12-4 and TRBJ1-1. The CDR3 comprises 13 residues, both ends counted. The CDR3 sequence: CASSLGTGTEAFF.

The V and J genes are TRBV7-5 and TRBJ2-3; the table's D call, TRBD2, has no DNA check behind it. TRBV7-5 is tagged as a pseudogene. The CDR3 sequence is 21 residues long. CDR3: CARSRRGYRQRLAGIADTQYF. The CDR3 DNA reads TGTGCCAGAAGCCGACGAGGGTACCGGCAGCGACTAGCGGGGATCGCAGATACGCAGTATTTT.

This chain links TRBV7-9 with TRBJ1-6; D not resolved. The V and J ends lost 0 bases and 5 bases respectively, with 2 bases between them. CDR3 length equals 13 residues. Germline values: CDR1 SEHNR, CDR2 FQNEAQ (reference sequence). CDR3 residues: CASSLADNSPLHF. Written as DNA, the CDR3 is TGTGCCAGCAGCTTAGCCGATAATTCACCCCTCCACTTT.

This chain connects TRBV6-2 or TRBV6-3 to TRBJ1-2; tentatively, D is TRBD1 (6 bases). There are 14 residues in the CDR3. Germline V gene sequence: CDR1 MNHEY, CDR2 SVGEGT. Between the trimmed V and J ends, which lost 0 bases and 5 bases, there was a span of 10 bases. CDR3 protein: CASSYSSGAYGYTF. CDR3 coding DNA: TGTGCCAGCAGTTACTCGTCAGGGGCGTATGGCTACACCTTC.